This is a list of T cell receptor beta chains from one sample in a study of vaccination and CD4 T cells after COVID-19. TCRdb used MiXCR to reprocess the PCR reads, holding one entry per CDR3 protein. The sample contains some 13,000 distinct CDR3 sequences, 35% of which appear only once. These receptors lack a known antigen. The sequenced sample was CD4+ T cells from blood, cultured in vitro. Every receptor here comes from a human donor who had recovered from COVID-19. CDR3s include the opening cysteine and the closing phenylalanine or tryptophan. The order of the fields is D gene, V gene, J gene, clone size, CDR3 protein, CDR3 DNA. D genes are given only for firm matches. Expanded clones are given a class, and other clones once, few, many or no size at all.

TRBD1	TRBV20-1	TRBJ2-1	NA	CSASTWTGAYNEQFF	TGCAGTGCTTCAACATGGACAGGGGCCTACAATGAGCAGTTCTTC
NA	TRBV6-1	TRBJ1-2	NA	CASSEIGGGYGYTF	TGTGCCAGCAGTGAAATCGGCGGGGGCTATGGCTACACCTTC
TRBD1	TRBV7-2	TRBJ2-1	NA	CASSKEQGAPEQFF	TGTGCCAGCAGCAAAGAACAGGGGGCCCCCGAGCAGTTCTTC
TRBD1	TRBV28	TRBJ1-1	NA	CASSLVGTGAEAFF	TGTGCCAGCAGTTTGGTTGGGACAGGGGCTGAAGCTTTCTTT
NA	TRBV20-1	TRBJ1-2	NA	CSARVTSNPGTGGGYTF	TGCAGTGCTAGAGTAACCTCTAACCCTGGGACGGGGGGTGGCTACACCTTC
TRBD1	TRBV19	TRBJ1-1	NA	CASTYRGMDTEAFF	TGTGCCAGTACGTACAGGGGAATGGACACTGAAGCTTTCTTT
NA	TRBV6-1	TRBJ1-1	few	CASGKNTEAFF	TGTGCCAGCGGGAAGAACACTGAAGCTTTCTTT
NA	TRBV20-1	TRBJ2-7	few	CSAGTSWGRNYEQYF	TGCAGTGCGGGGACGTCGTGGGGACGGAACTACGAGCAGTACTTC
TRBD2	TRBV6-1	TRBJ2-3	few	CATGGIGGGRGDTQYF	TGTGCCACAGGAGGAATAGGAGGCGGGAGGGGAGATACGCAGTATTTT
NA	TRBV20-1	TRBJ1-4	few	CSARGFGGVGNEKLFF	TGCAGTGCTAGAGGGTTCGGCGGGGTTGGTAATGAAAAACTGTTTTTT
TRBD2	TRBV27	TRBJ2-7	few	CASSSLAGGGEQYF	TGTGCCAGCAGTTCACTAGCGGGAGGGGGGGAGCAGTACTTC
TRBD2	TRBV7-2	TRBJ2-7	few	CASSLLGLAAYEQYF	TGTGCCAGCAGCTTGTTGGGACTAGCGGCCTACGAGCAGTACTTC